The next 6 T cell receptor beta chains were all read from a single sample in a study of control samples from healthy donors and cancer patients. Measured with immunoSEQ multiplex PCR; TCRdb has only the in-frame clones, and not every one. The profile shows roughly 130,000 clones, around 94% of them singletons. Input material: PBMCs. The receptor source for this set is a man aged 60 to 69 with colorectal cancer.

This sequence joins TRBV14 and TRBJ2-3; 10 bases map to TRBD2. CDR1 is SGHDN and CDR2 is FVKESK in the germline V gene. V was clipped by 4 bases and J by 9 bases; unmatched bases: 16. This CDR3 spans 17 amino acids. The CDR3 DNA is TGTGCCAGCAGCCGACCACCTAAGCGGGGGGGCATCAGCACGCAGTATTTT. Amino acid sequence: CASSRPPKRGGISTQYF.

The chain is built from TRBV5-1 and TRBJ1-1, with TRBD1 identical over 12 bases. The germline V gene encodes CDR1 SGHRS and CDR2 YFSETQ. V dropped 2 bases and J dropped 4; count of bases not matched to a gene: 3. CDR3 length equals 15 residues. For the CDR3, the DNA is TGCGCCAGCAGCTTAGGGACAGGGGGCAGCACTGAAGCTTTCTTT. Translation: CASSLGTGGSTEAFF.

The J gene is TRBJ2-7, the V gene TRBV19; TRBD1 matches 7 bases. From germline, CDR1 is LNHDA and CDR2 SQIVND (reference sequence). Unmatched junction bases numbered 22, after V lost 5 bases and J lost 0 bases. The CDR3 runs to 20 residues. The CDR3 region is CASSSLGLTPQGTNSYEQYF. For the CDR3, the DNA is TGTGCCAGTAGTTCACTTGGGCTAACCCCACAGGGGACAAACTCCTACGAGCAGTACTTC.

The rearrangement uses TRBV3-1 (or the pseudogene TRBV3-2) and TRBJ2-5; D is unclear. Trimming stripped 0 bases from V and 6 bases from J, with 14 bases between. Germline V lookup: CDR1 LGHDT, CDR2 YNNKEL (reference sequence). CDR3 length: 15 amino acids. CDR3 in DNA: TGTGCCAGCAGCCAAGATGGGGTAGCATGGAAGACCCAGTACTTC. This encodes CASSQDGVAWKTQYF.

The chain combines TRBV4-1 with TRBJ2-7; the D gene is possibly TRBD1 (6 bases). The CDR3 contains 15 residues. Trimming took off 3 bases at V and 0 bases at J, with 12 bases between the two ends. CDR1 is MGHRA, CDR2 YSYEKL, per germline. The CDR3 protein is CASSHVTGNSYEQYF. The CDR3 DNA is TGCGCCAGCAGCCACGTTACAGGGAACTCCTACGAGCAGTACTTC.

The chain is built from TRBV24-1 and TRBJ1-5; D gene ambiguous. There are 12 residues in the CDR3. Germline V gene data show CDR1 as KGHDR and CDR2 as SFDVKD. V lost 5 bases, J lost 4 bases, and 5 bases lay in between. In nucleotides, the CDR3 is TGTGCCACCAGTGTGGGGAATCAGCCCCAGCATTTT. This translates into CATSVGNQPQHF.